The clone carrying this T cell receptor beta chain was seen a few times. No antigen is known for it. This sample is part of a study of T cells after yellow fever vaccination. Study context: Low-cell-number fractions were prepared with SMART-Seq v4 Ultra Low Input.

Making TCR cDNA involved 5'RACE template switching, which added UMIs and a universal primer site. Each CDR3 protein gets one entry after TCRdb re-called the 5' RACE reads with MiXCR. The repertoire consists of around 320,000 distinct CDR3 sequences, with 8.7% occurring once and the leading ten covering about 3%. General study results and limits: Researchers noted that a small share of clonotypes showed up in both CD4 and CD8 compartments.

The V segment lost 4 bases and the J segment 1 base; nucleotides outside the gene matches: 3. Looked up from germline, CDR1 is SNHLY and CDR2 is FYNNEI. The length of the CDR3 is 14 residues. This clonotype was sampled from a man aged 18 to 35 who received the YFV17D yellow fever vaccine. The gene calls are TRBV2 and TRBJ1-1, with 7 bases lining up with TRBD1. Here the sequenced sample was CD4+ T cells sorted from PBMCs, taken 5 days after the yellow fever booster vaccination. Written as DNA, the CDR3 is TGTGCCAGCAGTGCTTACAGGGGGAACACTGAAGCTTTCTTT. Protein sequence: CASSAYRGNTEAFF.